The TCR beta chain under discussion was sequenced for a study of T cell repertoires in cytomegalovirus infection. For the study at large: Public TCR beta signatures indicated both CMV infection and matching HLA type. General study points: HLA-C-restricted, CMV-specific TCR beta clonotypes were dominant ex vivo.

The CDR3 has 14 residues. V lost 5 bases to trimming and J lost 3 bases, with 13 bases between them. Germline V gene sequence: CDR1 SNHLY, CDR2 FYNNEI. A note on this clonotype: Its antigen is still unknown.

MiXCR, run by TCRdb on the reads, gives a single entry per CDR3 protein. This table has more than 650,000 distinct CDR3 sequences, 35% to 45% appearing once. This TCR was recovered from a human donor in good health (CMV status not recorded). Some clones in this sample may be carry-over from other donors' samples. The source material was PBMCs. This chain connects TRBV2 to TRBJ1-2; no firm D call. CDR3 residues: CASSLTPRDYGYTF. CDR3 nucleotides: TGTGCCAGCAGTTTGACACCTCGTGACTATGGCTACACCTTC.